The clone carrying this T cell receptor beta chain was detected only once. V shed 3 bases and J 3 bases; nucleotides not matched to a gene: 5. Germline CDR1 and CDR2: GTSNPN and SVGIG (reference sequence). The CDR3 sequence is 15 residues long. The source of the sample is a study of blood T cell repertoires in COVID-19. This table comes from immunoSEQ multiplex PCR, and its TCRdb copy is limited to in-frame clones, with some not included. The sample includes under 50,000 clones, around 90% seen only once; the top ten take less than 8%. The receptor was derived from a human donor in a cohort sampled during active COVID-19. The genes are TRBV30 and TRBJ1-5, with 10 bases identical to TRBD1. The sequenced sample was peripheral blood. CDR3 amino acids: CAWSRDRGHNQPQHF. CDR3 DNA sequence: TGTGCCTGGAGCAGGGACAGGGGTCACAATCAGCCCCAGCATTTT.